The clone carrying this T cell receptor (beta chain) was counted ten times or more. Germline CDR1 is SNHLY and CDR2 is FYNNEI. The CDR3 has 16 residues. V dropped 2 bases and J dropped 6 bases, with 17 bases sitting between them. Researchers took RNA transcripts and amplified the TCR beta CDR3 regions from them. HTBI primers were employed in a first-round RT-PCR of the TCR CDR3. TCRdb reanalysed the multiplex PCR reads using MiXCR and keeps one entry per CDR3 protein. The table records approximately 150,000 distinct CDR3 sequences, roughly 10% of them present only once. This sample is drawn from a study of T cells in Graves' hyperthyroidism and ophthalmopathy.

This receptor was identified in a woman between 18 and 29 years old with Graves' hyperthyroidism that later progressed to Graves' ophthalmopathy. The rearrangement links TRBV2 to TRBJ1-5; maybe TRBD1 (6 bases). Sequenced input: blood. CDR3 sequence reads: CASSEPGGLGVQPQHF. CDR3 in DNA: TGTGCCAGCAGTGAACCCGGGGGGCTGGGGGTTCAGCCCCAGCATTTT.